Included here is one T cell receptor beta chain sequence, with context. Method: immunoSEQ multiplex PCR; TCRdb's copy keeps in-frame clones and lacks some. The top ten clones hold roughly a tenth of a sample with over 350,000 clones, around 87% of them seen once. This sample was included in a study of blood T cell repertoires in COVID-19. Study at large: Spain, Italy and the United States supplied samples that represented acute and convalescent COVID-19.

The CDR3 totals 15 residues. CDR1 is SEHNR and CDR2 is FQNEAQ in the germline V gene (reference sequence). The germline V and J ends were trimmed by 5 bases and 0 bases, with 13 bases remaining between them. The genes are TRBV7-9 and TRBJ1-1; D may be TRBD1 (6 bases). This sequence was found in a woman aged 45-65 years who had recovered from COVID-19. The material sequenced was PBMCs or T cells enriched from blood (not recorded which). The CDR3 is CASSAQGTMNTEAFF. The CDR3 nucleotides read TGTGCCAGCAGCGCGCAGGGGACAATGAACACTGAAGCTTTCTTT.